This T cell receptor (beta chain) was observed in a study of technical replicates of blood from several donors (dated by TCRdb to 2016 to 2017). To note about this clone: Its binding antigen is unknown. The sample holds no much larger clone one base away, and base qualities are not on file.

The library was produced with the immunoSEQ multiplex PCR assay. The immuneACCESS repertoire file appears here via TCRdb, limited to in-frame rearrangements. These files lack a portion of the clones; in checked studies, under half of the deficit traces to unresolved V genes, and the cause of the others is not known. The sample data list about 88,000 clones, and 85% to 95% of these were observed just once. The top ten clonotypes cover under 0.3% of the sample. The germline V gene (reference sequence) supplies CDR1 LNHDA and CDR2 SQIVND. Relative to germline, V is 3 bases shorter and J is 4 bases shorter, with 16 bases between their ends. The CDR3 sequence holds 15 residues, the cysteine and phenylalanine included. CDR3 DNA is the only sequence kept; it has 45 bases, read in frame from the first base.

This sequence was found in a human donor in good health. Sequencing was performed on T cells isolated from PBMCs. The chain uses TRBV19 and TRBJ2-7, with TRBD1 tentatively as D gene (6 bases match). The DNA sequence follows: TGTGCCAGTAGTATGTATGGGCAGGGGTCGTACGAGCAGTACTTC. Its protein product is CASSMYGQGSYEQYF.